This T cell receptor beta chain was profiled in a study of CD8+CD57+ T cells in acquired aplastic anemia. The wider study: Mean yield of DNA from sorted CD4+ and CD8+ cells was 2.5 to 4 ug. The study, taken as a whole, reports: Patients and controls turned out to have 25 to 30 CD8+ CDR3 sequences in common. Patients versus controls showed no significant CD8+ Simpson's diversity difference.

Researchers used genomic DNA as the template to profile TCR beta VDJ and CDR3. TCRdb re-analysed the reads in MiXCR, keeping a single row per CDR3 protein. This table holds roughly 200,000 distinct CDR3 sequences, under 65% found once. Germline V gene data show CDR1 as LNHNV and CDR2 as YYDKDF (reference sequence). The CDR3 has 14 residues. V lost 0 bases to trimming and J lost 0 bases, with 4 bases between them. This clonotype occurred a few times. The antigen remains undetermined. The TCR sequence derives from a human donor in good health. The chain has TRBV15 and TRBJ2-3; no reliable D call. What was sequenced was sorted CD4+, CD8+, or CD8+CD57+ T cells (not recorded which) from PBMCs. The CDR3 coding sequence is TGTGCCACCAGCAGAGAGGGAAGCACAGATACGCAGTATTTT. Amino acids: CATSREGSTDTQYF.